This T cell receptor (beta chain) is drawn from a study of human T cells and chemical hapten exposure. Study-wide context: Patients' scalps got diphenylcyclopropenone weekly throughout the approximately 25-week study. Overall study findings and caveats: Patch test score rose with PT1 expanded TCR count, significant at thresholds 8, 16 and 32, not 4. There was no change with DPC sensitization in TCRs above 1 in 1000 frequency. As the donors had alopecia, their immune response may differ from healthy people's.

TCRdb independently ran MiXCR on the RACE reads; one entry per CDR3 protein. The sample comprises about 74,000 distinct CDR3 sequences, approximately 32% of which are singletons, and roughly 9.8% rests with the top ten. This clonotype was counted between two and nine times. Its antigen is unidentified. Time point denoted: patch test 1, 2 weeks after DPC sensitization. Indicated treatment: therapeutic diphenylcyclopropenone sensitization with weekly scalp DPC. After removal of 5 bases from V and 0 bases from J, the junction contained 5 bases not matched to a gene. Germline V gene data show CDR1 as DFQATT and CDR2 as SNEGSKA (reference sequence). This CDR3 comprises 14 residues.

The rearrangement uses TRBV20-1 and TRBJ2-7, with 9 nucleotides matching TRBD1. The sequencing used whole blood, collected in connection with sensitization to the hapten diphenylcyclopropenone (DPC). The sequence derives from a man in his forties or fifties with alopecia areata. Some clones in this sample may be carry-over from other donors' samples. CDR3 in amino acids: CSASYRGRSYEQYF. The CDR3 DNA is TGCAGTGCTTCTTACAGGGGGCGCTCCTACGAGCAGTACTTC.